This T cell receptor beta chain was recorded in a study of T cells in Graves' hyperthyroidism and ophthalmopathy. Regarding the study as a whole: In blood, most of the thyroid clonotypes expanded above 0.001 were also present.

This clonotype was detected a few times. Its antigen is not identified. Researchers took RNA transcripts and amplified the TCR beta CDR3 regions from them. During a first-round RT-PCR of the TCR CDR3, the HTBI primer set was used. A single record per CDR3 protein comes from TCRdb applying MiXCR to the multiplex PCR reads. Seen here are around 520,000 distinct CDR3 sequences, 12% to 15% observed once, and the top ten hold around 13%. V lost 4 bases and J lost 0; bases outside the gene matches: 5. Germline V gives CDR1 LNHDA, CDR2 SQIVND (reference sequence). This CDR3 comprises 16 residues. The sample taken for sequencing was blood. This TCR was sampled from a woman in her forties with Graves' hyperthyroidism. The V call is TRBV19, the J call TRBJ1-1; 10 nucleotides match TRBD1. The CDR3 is CASSKRTGGMNTEAFF. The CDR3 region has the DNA TGTGCCAGTAGTAAAAGGACAGGGGGGATGAACACTGAAGCTTTCTTT.